The 15 T cell receptor beta chains listed next were all sequenced from one sample in a study of blood T cell repertoires in COVID-19. Data came from immunoSEQ multiplex PCR; TCRdb stores just in-frame clones and leaves some out. The repertoire holds roughly 90,000 clones, 89% seen once, with around 2.1% in the top ten. What was sequenced was peripheral blood. The receptors were gathered from a man aged 50 or older with acute or convalescent COVID-19.

The rearrangement uses TRBV7-9 and TRBJ2-7; 7 bases are shared with TRBD1. This CDR3 is built from 11 residues. V lost 5 bases, J lost 6 bases, and 1 base stayed unmatched. Germline assignment: CDR1 SEHNR and CDR2 FQNEAQ (reference sequence). CDR3: CASSRDSEQYF. The CDR3 DNA sequence: TGTGCCAGCAGCCGGGACAGCGAGCAGTACTTC.

V and J are TRBV7-2 and TRBJ2-2; D gene ambiguous. CDR1 SGHTA and CDR2 FQGNSA come from the germline V gene. This CDR3 region has 12 residues. Trimming left V 2 bases short and J 12 bases short, with 10 bases between. The DNA for the CDR3 is TGTGCCAGCAGCTTACCCACTCCACAGCTGTTTTTT. Amino acids: CASSLPTPQLFF.

The chain is built from TRBV7-8 and TRBJ2-7; 9 bases map to TRBD2. This CDR3 contains 17 residues. Germline values: CDR1 SGHVS, CDR2 FQNEAQ. V shed 3 bases, J shed 6 bases, and the junction held 15 bases outside the gene matches. CDR3 sequence: CASSFSFSGSNSGEQYF. Here the CDR3 DNA reads TGTGCCAGCAGCTTTTCGTTTAGCGGGAGTAATTCAGGCGAGCAGTACTTC.

This clone was seen a single time. This chain connects TRBV12-3 or TRBV12-4 to TRBJ2-5, with TRBD1 matching 7 bases. Losses at the gene ends were 6 bases for V and 4 bases for J; bases not matched to a gene: 2. The CDR3 has 12 residues. CDR3: CASRPGGETQYF. The CDR3 DNA sequence: TGTGCCAGCAGACCAGGGGGAGAGACCCAGTACTTC.

V is TRBV7-8 and J is TRBJ2-1, with 10 positions matching TRBD2. Germline V lookup: CDR1 SGHVS, CDR2 FQNEAQ. The V segment lost 3 bases and the J segment 6 bases; nucleotides outside the gene matches: 11. The CDR3 is made up of 17 amino acids. In DNA, the CDR3 is TGTGCCAGCAGCTTCCTCCCTAGCGGGAGAGAGGCCAATGAGCAGTTCTTC. Translated, it gives CASSFLPSGREANEQFF.

The chain couples TRBV6-2 or TRBV6-3 to TRBJ2-7, with TRBD1 matching 9 bases. Germline V gene lookup returns CDR1 MNHEY and CDR2 SVGEGT. CDR3 length: 14 amino acids. Trimming cost V 3 bases and J 3 bases; bases outside gene matches: 3. CDR3 nucleotide sequence: TGTGCCAGCAGTTATCGACAGGGGGTCTACGAGCAGTACGTC. It encodes CASSYRQGVYEQYV.

The rearrangement links TRBV4-2 to TRBJ1-3; a weak D match, TRBD1 (6 bases). Trimming took off 0 bases at V and 0 bases at J, with 9 bases between the two ends. Germline-derived CDR1 and CDR2 are LGHNA and YNFKEQ. The CDR3 spans 16 residues. As DNA, the CDR3 is TGTGCCAGCAGCCAAGATCGAGGGGGCTCTGGAAACACCATATATTTT. It yields the protein CASSQDRGGSGNTIYF.

In this sample, this clone turned up once. This chain uses TRBV7-3 with TRBJ1-1; the D gene is possibly TRBD1 (6 bases). V was clipped by 1 base and J by 2 bases, with 11 bases between them. This CDR3 spans 15 amino acids. Germline V gives CDR1 SGHTA, CDR2 FQGTGA. This chain's CDR3 is CASSLKGGTNTEAFF. CDR3 in DNA: TGTGCCAGCAGCTTAAAGGGGGGGACAAACACTGAAGCTTTCTTT.

The J gene is TRBJ1-6, the V gene TRBV6-1; D remains unclear. This CDR3 has 16 amino acids. Germline CDR1 MNHNS, CDR2 SASEGT. V was pared by 1 base and J by 5 bases, with 12 bases between. The CDR3 DNA reads as TGTGCCAGCAGTGAAGTTGACGGAGGTAATAATTCACCCCTCCACTTT. This codes for CASSEVDGGNNSPLHF.

This chain uses TRBV10-3 with TRBJ1-3, with 8 bases fitting TRBD1. Germline assignment: CDR1 ENHRY and CDR2 SYGVKD. V shed 5 bases, J shed 7 bases, and the junction held 7 bases outside the gene matches. The CDR3 totals 14 residues. The CDR3 loop is CAISPGQERNTIYF. CDR3 DNA sequence: TGTGCCATCAGTCCGGGACAGGAGCGGAACACCATATATTTT.

This clone was seen just once. This chain connects TRBV10-3 to TRBJ2-1; possibly TRBD2 for D (6 bases). Deletions cut 9 bases from V and 3 bases from J, with 6 bases between. Germline V gene lookup returns CDR1 ENHRY and CDR2 SYGVKD. This CDR3 is 11 amino acids long. The CDR3 DNA sequence: TGTGCCATGGGACTCTACAATGAGCAGTTCTTC. It translates to CAMGLYNEQFF.

CDR3 region: CAWSDSRIGGYTF. DNA for the CDR3: TGTGCCTGGAGTGATTCGCGGATAGGTGGCTACACCTTC. The V and J genes are TRBV30 and TRBJ1-2; no reliable D call. This CDR3 comprises 13 residues. V gave up 1 base and J gave up 7 bases, with 13 bases separating them. Germline V CDR1 and CDR2: GTSNPN, SVGIG (reference sequence).

The chain carries TRBV2 and TRBJ2-1; TRBD1 aligns across 7 bases. This CDR3 comprises 11 residues. V lost 10 bases to trimming and J lost 8 bases; unmatched junction nucleotides: 5. Germline V gene sequence: CDR1 SNHLY, CDR2 FYNNEI. CDR3 DNA: TGTGCCACCAGACAGGGCTATGAGCAGTTCTTC. This gives the protein CATRQGYEQFF.

The J gene is TRBJ1-2, the V gene TRBV28; D may be TRBD1 (6 bases). Germline CDR1 MDHEN, CDR2 SYDVKM. Trimming stripped 3 bases from V and 7 bases from J, with 12 bases between. CDR3 length: 13 amino acids. The CDR3 reads CASSFWAGAGYTF. DNA of the CDR3: TGTGCCAGCAGTTTTTGGGCAGGGGCTGGCTACACCTTC.

This clone was counted only a few times. This sequence joins TRBV9 and TRBJ2-5; D might be TRBD2 (5 bases). CDR1 is SGDLS, CDR2 YYNGEE, per germline. Trimming pared 0 bases from V and 5 bases from J, leaving 8 bases between. The CDR3 consists of 13 residues. CDR3: CASSVASRETQYF. For the CDR3, the DNA is TGTGCCAGCAGCGTAGCTAGCCGGGAGACCCAGTACTTC.